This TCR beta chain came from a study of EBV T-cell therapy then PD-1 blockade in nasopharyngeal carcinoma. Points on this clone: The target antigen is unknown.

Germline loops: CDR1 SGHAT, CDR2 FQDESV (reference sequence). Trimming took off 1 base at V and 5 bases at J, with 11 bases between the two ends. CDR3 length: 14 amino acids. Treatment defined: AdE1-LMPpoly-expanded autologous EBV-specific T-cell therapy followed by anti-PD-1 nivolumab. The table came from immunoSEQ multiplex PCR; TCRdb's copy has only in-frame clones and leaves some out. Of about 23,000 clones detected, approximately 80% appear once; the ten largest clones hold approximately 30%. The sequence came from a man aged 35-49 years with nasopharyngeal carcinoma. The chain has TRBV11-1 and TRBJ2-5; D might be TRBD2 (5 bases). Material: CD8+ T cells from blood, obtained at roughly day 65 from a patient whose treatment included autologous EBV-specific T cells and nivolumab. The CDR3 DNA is TGTGCCAGCAGCTTAGTAATTAGCGCCGAGACCCAGTACTTC. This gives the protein CASSLVISAETQYF.